The entry below describes one T cell receptor beta chain. Its matching antigen is unknown. The sample originates from a study of T cells after yellow fever vaccination. The CDR3 is made up of 13 amino acids. Trimming took 6 bases from V and 2 from J, leaving 10 bases between them. CDR1 and CDR2 from the germline V gene are SQVTM and ANQGSEA. TCRdb called the 5' RACE reads again in MiXCR, with one record for every CDR3 protein. Found here are about 220,000 distinct CDR3 sequences, approximately 6.3% of them singletons; the top ten hold about 0.95%. Points from the study as a whole: Bulk-population clonotypes that are abundant could appear as contaminants in FACS-sorted repertoires.

This chain uses TRBV29-1 with TRBJ2-2; no clear D gene. Specimen: CD4+ T cells sorted from PBMCs, collected on the day of the yellow fever booster vaccination. The clonotype was recovered from a young man who received the YFV17D yellow fever vaccine. The CDR3 DNA reads TGCAGCGTCTCGGACGGTAACACCGGGGAGCTGTTTTTT. This codes for CSVSDGNTGELFF.